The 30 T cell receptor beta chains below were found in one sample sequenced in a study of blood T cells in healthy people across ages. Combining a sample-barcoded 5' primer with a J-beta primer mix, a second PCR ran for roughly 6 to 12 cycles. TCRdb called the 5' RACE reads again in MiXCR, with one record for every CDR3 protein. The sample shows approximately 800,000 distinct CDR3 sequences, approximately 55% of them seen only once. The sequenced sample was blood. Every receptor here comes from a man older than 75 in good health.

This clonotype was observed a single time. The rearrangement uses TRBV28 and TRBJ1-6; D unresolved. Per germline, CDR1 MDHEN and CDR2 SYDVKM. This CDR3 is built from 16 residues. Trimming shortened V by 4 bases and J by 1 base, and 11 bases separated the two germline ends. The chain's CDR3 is CASSSLSSSYNSPLHF. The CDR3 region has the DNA TGTGCCAGCAGTTCCCTCTCTAGTTCCTATAATTCACCCCTCCACTTT. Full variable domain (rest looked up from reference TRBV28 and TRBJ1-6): DVKVTQSSRYLVKRTGEKVFLECVQDMDHENMFWYRQDPGLGLRLIYFSYDVKMKEKGDIPEGYSVSREKKERFSLILESASTNQTSMYLCASSSLSSSYNSPLHFGNGTRLTVT.

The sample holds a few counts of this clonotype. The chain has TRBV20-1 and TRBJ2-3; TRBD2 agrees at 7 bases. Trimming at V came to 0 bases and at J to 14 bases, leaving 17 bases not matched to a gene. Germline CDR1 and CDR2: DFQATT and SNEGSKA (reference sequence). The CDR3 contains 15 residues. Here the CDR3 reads CSARDRTRGPRYAYF. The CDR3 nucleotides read TGCAGTGCTAGAGACCGGACTAGAGGTCCCAGATACGCGTATTTT.

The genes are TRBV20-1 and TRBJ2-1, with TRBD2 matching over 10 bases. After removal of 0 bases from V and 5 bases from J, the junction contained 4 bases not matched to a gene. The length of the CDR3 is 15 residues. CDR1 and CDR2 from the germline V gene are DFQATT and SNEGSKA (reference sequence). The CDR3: CSARDQREGDNEQFF. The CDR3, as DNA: TGCAGTGCTAGAGATCAGCGGGAGGGGGACAATGAGCAGTTCTTC.

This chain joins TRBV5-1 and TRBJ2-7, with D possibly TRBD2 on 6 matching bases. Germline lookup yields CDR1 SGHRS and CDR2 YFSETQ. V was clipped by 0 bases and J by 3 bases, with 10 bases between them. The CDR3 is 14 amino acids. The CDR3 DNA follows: TGCGCCAGCAGCTTGGAGTCGGGAGTCTACGAGCAGTACTTC. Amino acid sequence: CASSLESGVYEQYF.

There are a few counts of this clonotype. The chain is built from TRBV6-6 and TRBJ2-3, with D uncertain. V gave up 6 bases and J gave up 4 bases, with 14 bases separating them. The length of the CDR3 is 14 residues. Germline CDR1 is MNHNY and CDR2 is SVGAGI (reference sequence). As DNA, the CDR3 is TGTGCCAGCAGCTCCGCCCGCATAGCAGATACGCAGTATTTT. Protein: CASSSARIADTQYF.

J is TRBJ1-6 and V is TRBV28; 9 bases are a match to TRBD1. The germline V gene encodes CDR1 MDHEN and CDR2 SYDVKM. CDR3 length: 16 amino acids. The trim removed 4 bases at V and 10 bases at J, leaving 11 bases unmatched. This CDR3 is CASSSPGQGGRSPLHF. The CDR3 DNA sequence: TGTGCCAGCAGTTCTCCGGGACAGGGAGGGCGATCACCCCTCCACTTT.

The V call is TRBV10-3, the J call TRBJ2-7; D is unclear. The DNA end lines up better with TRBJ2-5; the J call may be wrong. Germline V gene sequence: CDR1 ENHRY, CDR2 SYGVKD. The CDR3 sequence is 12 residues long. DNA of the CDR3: TGTGCCATTGCCACTGGAAGTGAGACCCAGTACTTC. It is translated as CAIATGSETQYF.

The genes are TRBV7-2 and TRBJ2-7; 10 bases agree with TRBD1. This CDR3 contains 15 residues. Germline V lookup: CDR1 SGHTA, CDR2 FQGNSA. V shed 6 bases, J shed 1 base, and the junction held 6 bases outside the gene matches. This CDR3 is CASRLRQGASYEQYF. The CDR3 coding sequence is TGTGCCAGCAGACTTCGACAGGGGGCATCCTACGAGCAGTACTTC. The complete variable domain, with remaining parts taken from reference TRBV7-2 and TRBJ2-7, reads GAGVSQSPSNKVTEKGKDVELRCDPISGHTALYWYRQSLGQGLEFLIYFQGNSAPDKSGLPSDRFSAERTGGSVSTLTIQRTQQEDSAVYLCASRLRQGASYEQYFGPGTRLTVT.

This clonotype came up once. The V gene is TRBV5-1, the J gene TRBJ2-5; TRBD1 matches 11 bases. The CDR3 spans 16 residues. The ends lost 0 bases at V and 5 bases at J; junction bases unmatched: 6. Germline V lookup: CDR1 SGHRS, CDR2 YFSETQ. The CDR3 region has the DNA TGCGCCAGCAGCTTGGAAGGACAGGGGGCCGCGGAGACCCAGTACTTC. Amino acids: CASSLEGQGAAETQYF.

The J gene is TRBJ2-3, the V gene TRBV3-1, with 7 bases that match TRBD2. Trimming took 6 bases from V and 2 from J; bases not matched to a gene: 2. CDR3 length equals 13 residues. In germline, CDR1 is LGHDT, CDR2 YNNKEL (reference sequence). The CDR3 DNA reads TGTGCCAGCAGAGGGGACTACACAGATACGCAGTATTTT. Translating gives CASRGDYTDTQYF.

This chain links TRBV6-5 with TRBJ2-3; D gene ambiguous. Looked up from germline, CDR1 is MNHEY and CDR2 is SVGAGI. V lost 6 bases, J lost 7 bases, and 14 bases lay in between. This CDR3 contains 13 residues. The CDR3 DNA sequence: TGTGCCAGCAGCCTATCCCCTTCTTATACGCAGTATTTT. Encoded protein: CASSLSPSYTQYF.

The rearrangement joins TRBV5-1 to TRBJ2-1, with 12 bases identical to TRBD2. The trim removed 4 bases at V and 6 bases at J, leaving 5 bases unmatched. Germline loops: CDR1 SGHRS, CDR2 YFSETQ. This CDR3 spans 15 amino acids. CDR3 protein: CASSLPTSGSNEQFF. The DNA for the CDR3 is TGCGCCAGCAGCCTCCCGACTAGCGGGAGCAATGAGCAGTTCTTC.

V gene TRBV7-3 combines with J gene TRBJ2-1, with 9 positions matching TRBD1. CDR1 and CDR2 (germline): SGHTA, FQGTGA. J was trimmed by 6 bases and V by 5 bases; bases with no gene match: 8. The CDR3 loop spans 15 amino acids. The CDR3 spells CASSPRQGVINEQFF. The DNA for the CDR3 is TGTGCCAGCAGCCCAAGACAGGGGGTGATCAATGAGCAGTTCTTC.

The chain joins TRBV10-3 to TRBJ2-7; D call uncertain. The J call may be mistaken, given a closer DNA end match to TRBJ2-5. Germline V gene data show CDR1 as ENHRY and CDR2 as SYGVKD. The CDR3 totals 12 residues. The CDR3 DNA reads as TGTGCCACCCGTGGCCGATGGGAGACCCAGTACTTC. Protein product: CATRGRWETQYF.

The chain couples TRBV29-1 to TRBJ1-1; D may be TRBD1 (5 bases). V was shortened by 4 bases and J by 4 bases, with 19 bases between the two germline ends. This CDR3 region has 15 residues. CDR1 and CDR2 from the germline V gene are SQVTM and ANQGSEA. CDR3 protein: CSVVGDVTRGTEAFF. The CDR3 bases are TGCAGCGTTGTAGGGGACGTTACGAGGGGCACTGAAGCTTTCTTT.

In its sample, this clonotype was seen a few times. The CDR3 reads CAITPTGSSYEQYF. Written as DNA, the CDR3 is TGTGCCATCACGCCGACAGGGAGCTCCTACGAGCAGTACTTC. This rearrangement joins TRBV10-3 to TRBJ2-7, with TRBD1 identical over 7 bases. The CDR3 contains 14 residues. The germline CDR1 and CDR2 sequences are ENHRY and SYGVKD. Unmatched junction bases numbered 6, after V lost 7 bases and J lost 0 bases.

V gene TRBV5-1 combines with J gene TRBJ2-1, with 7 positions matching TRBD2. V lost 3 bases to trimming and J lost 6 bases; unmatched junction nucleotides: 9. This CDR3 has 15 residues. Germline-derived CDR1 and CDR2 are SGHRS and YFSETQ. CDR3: CASSSRPSGVNEQFF. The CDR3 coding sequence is TGCGCCAGCAGCTCCCGCCCTAGCGGAGTCAATGAGCAGTTCTTC.

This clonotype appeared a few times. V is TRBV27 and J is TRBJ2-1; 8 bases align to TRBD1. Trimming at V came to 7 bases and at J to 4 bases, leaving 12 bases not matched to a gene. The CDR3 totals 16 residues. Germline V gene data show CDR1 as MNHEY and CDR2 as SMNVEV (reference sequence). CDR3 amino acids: CASNPGTGLPYNEQFF. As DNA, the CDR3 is TGTGCCAGCAACCCCGGGACAGGCCTACCTTACAATGAGCAGTTCTTC.

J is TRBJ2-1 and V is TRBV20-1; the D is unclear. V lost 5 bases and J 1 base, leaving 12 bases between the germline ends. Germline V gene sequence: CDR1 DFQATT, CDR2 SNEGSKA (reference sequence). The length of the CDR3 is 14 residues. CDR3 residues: CSAEHDTSYNEQFF. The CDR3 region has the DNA TGCAGTGCTGAACACGACACGTCCTACAATGAGCAGTTCTTC.

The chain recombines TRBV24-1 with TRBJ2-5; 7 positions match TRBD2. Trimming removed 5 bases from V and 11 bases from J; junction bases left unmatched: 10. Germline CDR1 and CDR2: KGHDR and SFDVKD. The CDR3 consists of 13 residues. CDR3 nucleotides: TGTGCCACCAGTGGGGGGGGAGTGGCTGGGCAGTACTTC. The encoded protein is CATSGGGVAGQYF.

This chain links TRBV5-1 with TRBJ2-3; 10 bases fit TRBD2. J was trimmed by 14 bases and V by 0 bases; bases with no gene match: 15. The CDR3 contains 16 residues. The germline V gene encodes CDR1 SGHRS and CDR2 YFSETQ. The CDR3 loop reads CASSLAASGSHRYAYF. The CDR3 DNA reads TGCGCCAGCAGCTTGGCGGCTAGCGGGAGTCACAGATACGCGTATTTT. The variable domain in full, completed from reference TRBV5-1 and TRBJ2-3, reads KAGVTQTPRYLIKTRGQQVTLSCSPISGHRSVSWYQQTPGQGLQFLFEYFSETQRNKGNFPGRFSGRQFSNSRSEMNVSTLELGDSALYLCASSLAASGSHRYAYFGPGTRLTVL.

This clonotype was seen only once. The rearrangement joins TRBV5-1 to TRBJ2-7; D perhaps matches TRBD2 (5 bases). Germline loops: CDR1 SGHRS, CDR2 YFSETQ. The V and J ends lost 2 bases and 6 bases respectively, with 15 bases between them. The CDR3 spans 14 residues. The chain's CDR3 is CASSLGAGRGEQYF. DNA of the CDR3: TGCGCCAGCAGCTTAGGCGCAGGCCGGGGCGAGCAGTACTTC.

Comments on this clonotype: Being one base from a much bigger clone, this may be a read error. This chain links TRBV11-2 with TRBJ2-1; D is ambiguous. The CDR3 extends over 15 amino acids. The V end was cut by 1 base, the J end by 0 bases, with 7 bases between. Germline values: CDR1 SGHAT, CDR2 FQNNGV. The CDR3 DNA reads TGTGCCAGCAGCTTAGTAGAGAGCTCCTACAATGAGCAGTTCTTC. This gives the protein CASSLVESSYNEQFF.

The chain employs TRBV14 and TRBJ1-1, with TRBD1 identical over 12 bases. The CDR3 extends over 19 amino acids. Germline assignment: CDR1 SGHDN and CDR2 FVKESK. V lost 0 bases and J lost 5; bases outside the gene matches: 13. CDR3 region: CASSQEGPWDRGPITEAFF. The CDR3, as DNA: TGTGCCAGCAGCCAAGAAGGCCCCTGGGACAGGGGGCCCATAACTGAAGCTTTCTTT.

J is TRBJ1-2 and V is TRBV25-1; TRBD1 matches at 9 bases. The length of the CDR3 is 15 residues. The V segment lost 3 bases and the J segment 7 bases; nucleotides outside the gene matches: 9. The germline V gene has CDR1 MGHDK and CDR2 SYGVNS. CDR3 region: CASSDAGTGRGGYTF. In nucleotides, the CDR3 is TGTGCCAGCAGTGATGCCGGGACAGGGAGAGGTGGCTACACCTTC.

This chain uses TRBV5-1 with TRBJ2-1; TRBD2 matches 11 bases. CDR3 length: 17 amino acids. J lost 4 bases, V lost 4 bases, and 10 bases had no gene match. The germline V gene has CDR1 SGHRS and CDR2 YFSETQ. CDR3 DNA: TGCGCCAGCAGCGTGTCGGGTACTAGCGGGAGTTACAATGAGCAGTTCTTC. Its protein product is CASSVSGTSGSYNEQFF.

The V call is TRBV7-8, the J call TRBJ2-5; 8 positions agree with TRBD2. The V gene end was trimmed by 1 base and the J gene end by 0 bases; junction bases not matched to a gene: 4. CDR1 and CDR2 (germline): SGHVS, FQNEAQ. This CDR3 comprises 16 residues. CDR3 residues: CASSLGASGHQETQYF. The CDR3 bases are TGTGCCAGCAGCTTAGGGGCTAGCGGGCACCAAGAGACCCAGTACTTC.

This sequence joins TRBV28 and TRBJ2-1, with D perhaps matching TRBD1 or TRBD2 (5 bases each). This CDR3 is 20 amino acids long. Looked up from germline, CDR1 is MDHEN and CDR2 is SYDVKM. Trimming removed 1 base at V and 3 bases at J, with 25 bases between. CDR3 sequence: CASSLYRPLGLAINYNEQFF. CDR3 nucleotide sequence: TGTGCCAGCAGTTTATACCGACCGTTGGGGCTAGCTATCAACTACAATGAGCAGTTCTTC.

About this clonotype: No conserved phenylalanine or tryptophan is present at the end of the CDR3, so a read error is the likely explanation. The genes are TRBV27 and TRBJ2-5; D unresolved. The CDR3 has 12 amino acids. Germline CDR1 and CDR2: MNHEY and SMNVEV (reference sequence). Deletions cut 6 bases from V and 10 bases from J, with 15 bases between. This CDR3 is CASRNTIGSQYL. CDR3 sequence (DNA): TGTGCCAGCAGAAATACAATAGGCAGCCAGTACTTA.

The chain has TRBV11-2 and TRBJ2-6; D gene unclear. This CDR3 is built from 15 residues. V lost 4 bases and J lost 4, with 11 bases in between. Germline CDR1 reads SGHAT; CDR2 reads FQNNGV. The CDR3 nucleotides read TGTGCCAGCAGCTCCCGGGCAGCCGGGGCCAACGTCCTGACTTTC. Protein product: CASSSRAAGANVLTF.